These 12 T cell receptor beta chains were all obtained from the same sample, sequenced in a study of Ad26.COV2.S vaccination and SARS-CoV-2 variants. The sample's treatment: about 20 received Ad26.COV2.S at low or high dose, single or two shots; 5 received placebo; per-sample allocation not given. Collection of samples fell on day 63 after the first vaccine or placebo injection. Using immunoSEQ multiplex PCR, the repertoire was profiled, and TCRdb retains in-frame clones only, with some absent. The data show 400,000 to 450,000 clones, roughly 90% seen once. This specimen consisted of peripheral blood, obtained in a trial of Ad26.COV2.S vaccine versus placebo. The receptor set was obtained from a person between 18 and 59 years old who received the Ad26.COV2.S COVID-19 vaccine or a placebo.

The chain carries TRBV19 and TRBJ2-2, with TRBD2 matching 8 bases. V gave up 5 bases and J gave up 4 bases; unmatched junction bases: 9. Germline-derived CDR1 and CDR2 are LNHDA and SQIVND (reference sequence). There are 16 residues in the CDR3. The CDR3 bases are TGTGCCAGTAGTTATACAGCGGGGGACCTCACCGGGGAGCTGTTTTTT. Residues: CASSYTAGDLTGELFF.

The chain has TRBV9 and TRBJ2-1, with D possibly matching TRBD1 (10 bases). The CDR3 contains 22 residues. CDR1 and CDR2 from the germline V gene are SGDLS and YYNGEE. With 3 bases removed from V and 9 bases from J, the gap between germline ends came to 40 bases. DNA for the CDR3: TGTGCCAGCAGCGCCGGGACAGGGGTCTGGCGGGGGGGCCCTATATTGGGTAGTGAGCAGTTCTTC. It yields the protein CASSAGTGVWRGGPILGSEQFF. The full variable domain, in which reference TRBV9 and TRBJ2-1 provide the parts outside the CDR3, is DSGVTQTPKHLITATGQRVTLRCSPRSGDLSVYWYQQSLDQGLQFLIQYYNGEERAKGNILERFSAQQFPDLHSELNLSSLELGDSALYFCASSAGTGVWRGGPILGSEQFFGPGTRLTVL.

CDR3 sequence reads: CATSRDGTGNTEAFF. The CDR3 DNA reads as TGTGCCACCAGCAGAGATGGAACAGGGAACACTGAAGCTTTCTTT. The gene calls are TRBV15 and TRBJ1-1; maybe TRBD1 (5 bases). The germline CDR1 and CDR2 sequences are LNHNV and YYDKDF (reference sequence). CDR3 length: 15 amino acids. The V end lost 0 bases, the J end lost 1 base, and 9 bases lay between the germline ends.

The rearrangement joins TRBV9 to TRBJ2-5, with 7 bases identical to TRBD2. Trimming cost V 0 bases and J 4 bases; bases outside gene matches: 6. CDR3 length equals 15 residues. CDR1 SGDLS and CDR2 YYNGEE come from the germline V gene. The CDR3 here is CASSVVGGFGETQYF. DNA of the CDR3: TGTGCCAGCAGCGTAGTGGGGGGGTTTGGAGAGACCCAGTACTTC.

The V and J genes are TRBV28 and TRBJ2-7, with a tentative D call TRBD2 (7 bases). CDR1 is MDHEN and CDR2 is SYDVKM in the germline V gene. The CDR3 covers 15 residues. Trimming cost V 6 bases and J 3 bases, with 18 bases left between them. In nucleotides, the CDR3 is TGTGCCAGCAGCCCCGTGTTCGGGGGGCGCTACGAGCAGTACTTC. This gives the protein CASSPVFGGRYEQYF.

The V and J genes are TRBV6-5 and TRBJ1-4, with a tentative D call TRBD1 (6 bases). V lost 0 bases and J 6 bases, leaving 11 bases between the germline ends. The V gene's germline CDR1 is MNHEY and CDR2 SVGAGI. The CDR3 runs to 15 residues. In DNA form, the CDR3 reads TGTGCCAGCAGTTACTCGGTTTGGACAGATGAAAAACTGTTTTTT. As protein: CASSYSVWTDEKLFF.

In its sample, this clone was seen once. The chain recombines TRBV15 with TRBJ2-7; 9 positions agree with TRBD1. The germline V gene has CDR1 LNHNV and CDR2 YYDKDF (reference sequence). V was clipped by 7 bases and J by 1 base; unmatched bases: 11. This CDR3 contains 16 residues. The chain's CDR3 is CATTGTGKGASYEQYF. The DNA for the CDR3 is TGTGCCACCACCGGGACAGGGAAAGGCGCATCCTACGAGCAGTACTTC.

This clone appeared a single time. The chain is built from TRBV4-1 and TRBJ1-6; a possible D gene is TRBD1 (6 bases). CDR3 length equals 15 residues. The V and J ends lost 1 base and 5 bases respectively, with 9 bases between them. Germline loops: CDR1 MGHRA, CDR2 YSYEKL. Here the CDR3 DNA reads TGCGCCAGCAGCCAAGGGGACACGGATAATTCACCCCTCCACTTT. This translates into CASSQGDTDNSPLHF.

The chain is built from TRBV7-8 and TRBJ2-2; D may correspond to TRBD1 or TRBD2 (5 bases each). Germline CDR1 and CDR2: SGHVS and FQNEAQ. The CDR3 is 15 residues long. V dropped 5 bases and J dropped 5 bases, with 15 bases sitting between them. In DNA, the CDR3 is TGTGCCAGCAGCCTCGGGACCAGGGTTACCGGGGAGCTGTTTTTT. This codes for CASSLGTRVTGELFF.

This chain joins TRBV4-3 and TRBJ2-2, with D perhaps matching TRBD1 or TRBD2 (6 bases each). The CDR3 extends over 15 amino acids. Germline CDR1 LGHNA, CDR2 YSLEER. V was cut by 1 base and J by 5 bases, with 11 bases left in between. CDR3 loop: CASSQGRGETGELFF. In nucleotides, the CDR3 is TGCGCCAGCAGCCAAGGAAGGGGGGAGACCGGGGAGCTGTTTTTT.

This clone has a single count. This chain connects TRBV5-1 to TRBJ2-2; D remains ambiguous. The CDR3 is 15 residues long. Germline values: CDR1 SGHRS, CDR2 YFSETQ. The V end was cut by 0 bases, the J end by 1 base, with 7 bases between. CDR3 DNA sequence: TGCGCCAGCAGCTTGGTGGTAGGGAACACCGGGGAGCTGTTTTTT. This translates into CASSLVVGNTGELFF.

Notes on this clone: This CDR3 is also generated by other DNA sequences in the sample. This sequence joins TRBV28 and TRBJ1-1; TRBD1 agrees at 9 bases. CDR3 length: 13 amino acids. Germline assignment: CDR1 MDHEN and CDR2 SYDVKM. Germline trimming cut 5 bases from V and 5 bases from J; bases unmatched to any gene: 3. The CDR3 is CASSRDRVTEAFF. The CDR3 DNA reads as TGTGCCAGCAGTCGGGACAGGGTGACTGAAGCTTTCTTT.